What follows is one TCR beta chain and its context. In the study's own analysis: For nucleated cells, counts were estimated from reference gene primer amplification. The table came from immunoSEQ multiplex PCR; TCRdb's copy has only in-frame clones and leaves some out. V, J and clone size are those of that table, while D and trimming were read from the DNA. This repertoire shows about 120,000 clones, 85% to 90% found once; its top ten account for 25% to 35%. The data belong to a study of blood T cell repertoires in COVID-19. Across the whole study: PBMCs, B-cell-depleted T cells, or T cells were the source of the cDNA or gDNA that made up the material.

The ends lost 1 base at V and 8 bases at J; junction bases unmatched: 2. Germline CDR1 and CDR2: SGHNT and YENEEA. The CDR3 sequence is 13 residues long. The sequenced sample was peripheral blood. This TCR was sampled from a man between 70 and 80 years old with active or convalescent COVID-19. This chain uses TRBV11-3 with TRBJ2-4; TRBD1 aligns across 7 bases. CDR3 sequence reads: CASSLGQGDIQYF. In DNA form, the CDR3 reads TGTGCCAGCAGCTTAGGGCAGGGGGACATTCAGTACTTC.